This T cell receptor (beta chain) is from a study of response to subunit inactivated influenza vaccine. TCRdb recomputed calls from the RT-PCR reads with MiXCR, one row per CDR3 protein. Counted here are about 780,000 distinct CDR3 sequences, roughly 20% occurring once; the ten biggest clones make up about a tenth. This clonotype was recorded a few times. Its target is not known. Germline CDR1 reads SGHTA; CDR2 reads FQGNSA. Trimming shortened V by 0 bases and J by 1 base, and 7 bases separated the two germline ends. The CDR3 totals 15 residues. Study conclusions and caveats: Seasonal influenza vaccination, on each occasion, was suggested by the authors to recruit few new T cells.

Source: PBMCs from blood, taken more than 4 days after vaccination. This clonotype was sampled from a man in his fifties who received an inactivated influenza vaccine. The V call is TRBV7-2, the J call TRBJ1-5; no reliable D call. CDR3 protein: CASSLATGSNQPQHF. The DNA of the CDR3 is TGTGCCAGCAGCTTAGCAACCGGGAGCAATCAGCCCCAGCATTTT.